These 20 T cell receptor beta chains were all obtained from the same sample, sequenced in a study of T cells in localized non-small cell lung cancer. Profiled with immunoSEQ multiplex PCR; TCRdb holds only in-frame clones, not every one. The sample contains 25,000 to 35,000 clones, 80% to 85% of which appear only once. Specimen: peripheral blood mononuclear cells, collected before any cancer treatment. These receptors were obtained from a man aged 40-75 years with stage III lung adenocarcinoma.

This chain joins TRBV7-9 and TRBJ2-5; tentative D call: TRBD2 (5 bases). The germline gives CDR1 SEHNR, CDR2 FQNEAQ (reference sequence). This CDR3 is built from 13 residues. V was shortened by 2 bases and J by 4 bases, with 8 bases between the two germline ends. CDR3 sequence reads: CASSLKRGETQYF. In DNA form, the CDR3 reads TGTGCCAGCAGCTTAAAACGGGGAGAGACCCAGTACTTC.

V is TRBV7-9 and J is TRBJ1-4, with unresolved D. The CDR3 totals 15 residues. The germline gives CDR1 SEHNR, CDR2 FQNEAQ (reference sequence). Trimming left V 5 bases short and J 0 bases short, with 10 bases between. CDR3 loop: CASSMDLATNEKLFF. The CDR3, as DNA: TGTGCCAGCAGCATGGACCTCGCAACTAATGAAAAACTGTTTTTT.

The rearrangement uses TRBV7-2 and TRBJ1-1, with D perhaps TRBD1 (6 bases). Trimming removed 5 bases at V and 5 bases at J, with 12 bases between. This CDR3 contains 13 residues. The germline gives CDR1 SGHTA, CDR2 FQGNSA. For the CDR3, the DNA is TGTGCCAGCAGCACTCAGGGGAGGACTGAAGCTTTCTTT. Amino acid sequence: CASSTQGRTEAFF.

The chain employs TRBV21-1 and TRBJ2-7; the table's TRBD2 call for D was not verified on the DNA. TRBV21-1 is annotated as a pseudogene. The CDR3 consists of 15 residues. The CDR3 DNA is TGTGCCAGCAGCAAAGGGGGAGACTCGCTCAACGAGCAGTACTTC. Residues: CASSKGGDSLNEQYF.

The V gene is TRBV7-9, the J gene TRBJ1-2; tentatively, D is TRBD1 (5 bases). The CDR3 has 13 residues. Trimming cost V 6 bases and J 0 bases, with 8 bases left between them. The germline CDR1 and CDR2 sequences are SEHNR and FQNEAQ (reference sequence). CDR3 nucleotides: TGTGCCAGCAGAGGGGCAACTAACTATGGCTACACCTTC. Its translation is CASRGATNYGYTF.

This clone was seen a handful of times. The chain uses TRBV30 and TRBJ1-2, with a tentative D call TRBD1 (6 bases). This CDR3 spans 13 amino acids. V was shortened by 3 bases and J by 8 bases, with 16 bases between the two germline ends. The germline V gene has CDR1 GTSNPN and CDR2 SVGIG (reference sequence). The chain's CDR3 is CAWSDDRLSGYTF. The CDR3 DNA sequence: TGTGCCTGGAGCGACGACAGGTTGTCCGGCTACACCTTC.

This clone has just one count. The rearrangement joins TRBV7-2 to TRBJ2-3; D may be TRBD1 or TRBD2 (7 bases each). V lost 2 bases and J lost 0, with 12 bases in between. CDR3 size: 16 residues. Germline CDR1 SGHTA, CDR2 FQGNSA. The CDR3 nucleotides read TGTGCCAGCAGCTTAAGGGGGCGGGGGAGCACAGATACGCAGTATTTT. Amino acid sequence: CASSLRGRGSTDTQYF.

This clone has more than one count but fewer than ten. V gene TRBV7-8 combines with J gene TRBJ1-2; possibly TRBD1 for D (5 bases). Germline CDR1 and CDR2: SGHVS and FQNEAQ. There are 12 residues in the CDR3. The V and J ends lost 1 base and 7 bases respectively, with 7 bases between them. The CDR3 DNA reads as TGTGCCAGCAGCTTAGTAGGGGTTGGCTACACCTTC. Its translation is CASSLVGVGYTF.

The CDR3 is CASSAREPATQFF. CDR3 sequence (DNA): TGTGCCAGCAGTGCACGGGAGCCCGCCACCCAGTTCTTC. This chain connects TRBV6-5 to TRBJ2-1, with D possibly matching TRBD2 (6 bases). The CDR3 runs 13 residues. V shed 5 bases and J shed 13 bases, with 18 bases lying between them. The germline gives CDR1 MNHEY, CDR2 SVGAGI.

The J gene is TRBJ1-5, the V gene TRBV18; D call uncertain. Trimming stripped 3 bases from V and 0 bases from J, with 6 bases between. CDR3 size: 14 residues. Per germline, CDR1 KGHSH and CDR2 LQKENI. The CDR3 protein is CASSPPYSNQPQHF. CDR3 bases: TGTGCCAGCTCACCTCCCTATAGCAATCAGCCCCAGCATTTT.

The chain uses TRBV10-1 and TRBJ2-4; D is perhaps TRBD2 (5 bases). The CDR3 consists of 13 residues. Germline V gene data show CDR1 as WNHNN and CDR2 as SYGVQD (reference sequence). The V gene lost 4 bases and the J gene lost 5 bases, with 9 bases spanning the gap. The CDR3: CASSVEGENIQYF. For the CDR3, the DNA is TGCGCCAGCAGTGTAGAGGGCGAAAACATTCAGTACTTC.

This clone was picked up a small number of times. V and J are TRBV6-1 and TRBJ2-1; TRBD1 matches at 7 bases. Looked up from germline, CDR1 is MNHNS and CDR2 is SASEGT. The trim removed 7 bases at V and 6 bases at J, leaving 12 bases unmatched. The CDR3 has 15 amino acids. The CDR3 coding sequence is TGTGCCAGCAATCCCGCCGAGACAGGGCGCAATGAGCAGTTCTTC. This translates into CASNPAETGRNEQFF.

The chain recombines TRBV28 with TRBJ1-1; the match to TRBD1 covers 7 bases. From germline, CDR1 is MDHEN and CDR2 SYDVKM. V dropped 3 bases and J dropped 5; count of bases not matched to a gene: 12. This CDR3 has 16 residues. CDR3 sequence reads: CASSFSGTAGNTEAFF. CDR3 nucleotides: TGTGCCAGCAGTTTCTCGGGGACAGCGGGGAATACTGAAGCTTTCTTT. Based on the CDR3 plus reference TRBV28 and TRBJ1-1, the full variable domain is DVKVTQSSRYLVKRTGEKVFLECVQDMDHENMFWYRQDPGLGLRLIYFSYDVKMKEKGDIPEGYSVSREKKERFSLILESASTNQTSMYLCASSFSGTAGNTEAFFGQGTRLTVV.

The chain has TRBV28 and TRBJ1-6; TRBD1 might be the D (5 bases). Germline V gene sequence: CDR1 MDHEN, CDR2 SYDVKM. The V gene lost 5 bases and the J gene lost 15 bases, with 17 bases spanning the gap. The CDR3 is made up of 13 amino acids. CDR3: CASSPFALTDLHF. The CDR3 DNA reads as TGTGCCAGCAGTCCCTTTGCCCTGACAGACCTCCACTTT.

The rearrangement joins TRBV9 to TRBJ2-6; 7 bases fit TRBD1. The CDR3 totals 18 residues. Germline loops: CDR1 SGDLS, CDR2 YYNGEE. V dropped 0 bases and J dropped 1; count of bases not matched to a gene: 7. Here the CDR3 DNA reads TGTGCCAGCAGCGTAGCTGGTGAGGGGGCATCTGGGGCCAACGTCCTGACTTTC. This codes for CASSVAGEGASGANVLTF.

A few counts support this clone. This chain joins TRBV7-9 and TRBJ1-2; 7 nucleotides agree with TRBD1. The trim removed 5 bases at V and 3 bases at J, leaving 6 bases unmatched. Looked up from germline, CDR1 is SEHNR and CDR2 is FQNEAQ (reference sequence). This CDR3 is 14 amino acids long. CDR3 nucleotide sequence: TGTGCCAGCAGCCCACGACAGGGCCACTATGGCTACACCTTC. Translating it yields CASSPRQGHYGYTF.

This clone was seen a handful of times. The chain combines TRBV6-1 with TRBJ1-5; D call uncertain. Germline CDR1 reads MNHNS; CDR2 reads SASEGT. The CDR3 totals 13 residues. V lost 4 bases, J lost 15 bases, and 19 bases lay in between. CDR3 DNA: TGTGCCAGCAGTGCAGCGAATTTCGGTACCTCGCATTTT. This sequence encodes CASSAANFGTSHF.

The rearrangement joins TRBV9 to TRBJ2-1; no clear D. Per the germline V gene, CDR1 is SGDLS and CDR2 is YYNGEE. V was trimmed by 1 base and J by 0 bases, leaving 5 bases between them. The CDR3 totals 14 residues. The CDR3 nucleotides are TGTGCCAGCAGCGTAATTAGCTCCTACAATGAGCAGTTCTTC. This codes for CASSVISSYNEQFF.

This clone was observed a single time. V is TRBV28 and J is TRBJ2-5; D perhaps matches TRBD1 (6 bases). The CDR3 loop spans 11 amino acids. Deletions cut 4 bases from V and 11 bases from J, with 11 bases between. Germline loops: CDR1 MDHEN, CDR2 SYDVKM. The CDR3 coding sequence is TGTGCCAGCAGTTCAACAGGGATACAGTACTTC. Translating gives CASSSTGIQYF. Variable domain in full (rest from reference TRBV28 and TRBJ2-5): DVKVTQSSRYLVKRTGEKVFLECVQDMDHENMFWYRQDPGLGLRLIYFSYDVKMKEKGDIPEGYSVSREKKERFSLILESASTNQTSMYLCASSSTGIQYFGPGTRLLVL.

The genes are TRBV18 and TRBJ1-2; 7 positions match TRBD1. The CDR3 extends over 16 amino acids. Germline CDR1 and CDR2: KGHSH and LQKENI. V lost 3 bases to trimming and J lost 5 bases; unmatched junction nucleotides: 12. In DNA form, the CDR3 reads TGTGCCAGCTCACCCACGAACTTACAGGGGAATTATGGCTACACCTTC. This codes for CASSPTNLQGNYGYTF.